Below, 22 T cell receptor beta chains from the same sample are listed, as sequenced in a study of cytomegalovirus exposure and HLA in healthy donors. Both 60 Vbeta primers and 13 Jbeta primers went into the PCR. This table comes from immunoSEQ multiplex PCR, and its TCRdb copy is limited to in-frame clones, with some not included. Among around 120,000 clones listed, approximately 70% were seen once. The sequenced sample was PBMCs. All receptors derive from a man between 35 and 55 years old in good health and CMV-seropositive.

V gene TRBV6-6 combines with J gene TRBJ2-3, with TRBD2 matching 9 bases. After removal of 8 bases from V and 6 bases from J, the junction contained 9 bases not matched to a gene. In germline, CDR1 is MNHNY, CDR2 SVGAGI (reference sequence). The CDR3 loop spans 14 amino acids. The CDR3 nucleotides read TGTGCCAGCGCTGGGACTAGCAGGAGGGATACGCAGTATTTT. Amino acids: CASAGTSRRDTQYF.

This clone was seen more than once but under ten times. The rearrangement links TRBV2 to TRBJ2-7, with D maybe TRBD1 (6 bases). The germline CDR1 and CDR2 sequences are SNHLY and FYNNEI. V was shortened by 6 bases and J by 6 bases, with 12 bases between the two germline ends. There are 12 residues in the CDR3. The CDR3 loop reads CASREQGAEQYF. CDR3 bases: TGTGCCAGCAGGGAACAGGGTGCCGAGCAGTACTTC.

The V call is TRBV7-9, the J call TRBJ1-2, with 7 bases aligning to TRBD1. From germline, CDR1 is SEHNR and CDR2 FQNEAQ (reference sequence). The CDR3 has 17 residues. Germline trimming cut 5 bases from V and 0 bases from J; bases unmatched to any gene: 12. This CDR3 reads CASSRAGTEITNYGYTF. CDR3 coding DNA: TGTGCCAGCAGCCGTGCCGGGACAGAAATCACTAACTATGGCTACACCTTC.

There are a few counts of this clone. The V gene is TRBV6-1, the J gene TRBJ1-2; D is perhaps TRBD1 (6 bases). Germline V lookup: CDR1 MNHNS, CDR2 SASEGT. The CDR3 contains 13 residues. Trimming pared 3 bases from V and 8 bases from J, leaving 13 bases between. The CDR3 nucleotides are TGTGCCAGCAGTGACAGGGGAGTAGGCGGCTACACCTTC. Protein sequence: CASSDRGVGGYTF.

This clone was seen a few times. The V call is TRBV10-3, the J call TRBJ1-4; weak D call: TRBD1 (5 bases). Trimming pared 3 bases from V and 7 bases from J, leaving 15 bases between. The CDR3 length is 15 residues. CDR1 is ENHRY and CDR2 is SYGVKD in the germline V gene. This chain's CDR3 is CAISDGLRRGEKLFF. DNA for the CDR3: TGTGCCATCAGTGACGGGTTAAGGAGGGGTGAAAAACTGTTTTTT.

The chain employs TRBV9 and TRBJ2-1, with 14 bases that match TRBD2. This CDR3 is 17 amino acids long. V lost 2 bases and J lost 6; bases outside the gene matches: 7. From germline, CDR1 is SGDLS and CDR2 YYNGEE. The CDR3 here is CASSVGLAGGPFNEQFF. DNA for the CDR3: TGTGCCAGCAGCGTTGGACTAGCGGGAGGTCCCTTCAATGAGCAGTTCTTC.

This clone was detected a few times. The chain joins TRBV7-9 to TRBJ2-7, with D perhaps TRBD1 (5 bases). Trimming took 7 bases from V and 3 from J, leaving 19 bases between them. Germline CDR1 and CDR2: SEHNR and FQNEAQ (reference sequence). This CDR3 spans 15 amino acids. Here the CDR3 reads CASNPVWAGNYEQYV. The CDR3 DNA is TGTGCCAGCAACCCTGTGTGGGCAGGGAACTACGAGCAGTACGTC.

The CDR3 region is CASSWDRESYEQYF. CDR3 nucleotides: TGTGCCAGCAGTTGGGACAGGGAATCCTACGAGCAGTACTTC. The V and J genes are TRBV28 and TRBJ2-7, with 9 bases identical to TRBD1. CDR3 length: 14 amino acids. CDR1 MDHEN and CDR2 SYDVKM come from the germline V gene. V dropped 4 bases and J dropped 1; count of bases not matched to a gene: 2.

This clone has more than one count but fewer than ten. V usage is TRBV7-3 and J usage is TRBJ2-2, with 11 bases matching TRBD2. Germline V CDR1 and CDR2: SGHTA, FQGTGA. V shed 6 bases, J shed 0 bases, and the junction held 3 bases outside the gene matches. The CDR3 totals 16 residues. CDR3 loop: CASRGTSGTNTGELFF. The CDR3 DNA reads TGTGCCAGCAGGGGGACTAGCGGAACGAACACCGGGGAGCTGTTTTTT.

The rearrangement uses TRBV7-9 and TRBJ2-1; 10 bases align to TRBD2. The length of the CDR3 is 15 residues. V shed 6 bases, J shed 1 base, and the junction held 3 bases outside the gene matches. Germline CDR1 and CDR2: SEHNR and FQNEAQ (reference sequence). The CDR3 is CASREREGSYNEQFF. CDR3 nucleotides: TGTGCCAGCAGGGAGCGGGAGGGTTCCTACAATGAGCAGTTCTTC.

V gene TRBV4-1 combines with J gene TRBJ1-4; no clear D. Germline V CDR1 and CDR2: MGHRA, YSYEKL. The CDR3 is 14 residues long. V gave up 1 base and J gave up 8 bases, with 11 bases separating them. The CDR3 is CASSQVLGGEKLFF. CDR3 sequence (DNA): TGCGCCAGCAGCCAAGTGTTGGGAGGCGAAAAACTGTTTTTT.

This clone was seen a handful of times. V is TRBV7-9 and J is TRBJ2-3; 8 bases are a match to TRBD1. Trimming cost V 1 base and J 5 bases; bases outside gene matches: 8. Germline CDR1 is SEHNR and CDR2 is FQNEAQ (reference sequence). This CDR3 has 16 amino acids. The CDR3 region has the DNA TGTGCCAGCAGCTTAGTCCCGGACAGGGCACAAGATACGCAGTATTTT. Encoded protein: CASSLVPDRAQDTQYF.

The genes are TRBV19 and TRBJ2-7; a weak D match, TRBD1 (5 bases). From germline, CDR1 is LNHDA and CDR2 SQIVND (reference sequence). The CDR3 length is 14 residues. Trimming left V 2 bases short and J 6 bases short, with 14 bases between. CDR3 in amino acids: CASSILGEIGEQYF. In DNA, the CDR3 is TGTGCCAGTAGTATATTAGGGGAAATCGGCGAGCAGTACTTC.

The chain carries TRBV10-2 and TRBJ1-2; weak D call: TRBD1 (6 bases). The CDR3 has 15 residues. The V gene's germline CDR1 is WSHSY and CDR2 SAAADI. The V end lost 3 bases, the J end lost 5 bases, and 16 bases lay between the germline ends. The CDR3 reads CASSERAGAPYGYTF. The CDR3 bases are TGCGCCAGCAGTGAAAGGGCAGGGGCCCCTTATGGCTACACCTTC.

This clone has just a few counts. The chain couples TRBV6-6 to TRBJ1-3; D is undetermined. V was cut by 2 bases and J by 0 bases, with 11 bases left in between. The CDR3 length is 16 residues. Germline V CDR1 and CDR2: MNHNY, SVGAGI (reference sequence). CDR3 coding DNA: TGTGCCAGCAGTTACGGGCAGCTCAACTCTGGAAACACCATATATTTT. Encoded protein: CASSYGQLNSGNTIYF.

This clone appeared a few times. V usage is TRBV30 and J usage is TRBJ2-1; D perhaps matches TRBD2 (5 bases). The CDR3 consists of 12 residues. Per germline, CDR1 GTSNPN and CDR2 SVGIG (reference sequence). V lost 5 bases, J lost 3 bases, and 8 bases lay in between. CDR3 loop: CAWEGNYNEQFF. Written as DNA, the CDR3 is TGTGCCTGGGAGGGTAACTACAATGAGCAGTTCTTC.

This clone has a handful of counts. The chain joins TRBV6-5 to TRBJ1-2; 8 bases align to TRBD1. The CDR3 length is 13 residues. With 4 bases clipped from V and 7 bases from J, the junction kept 5 bases outside the gene matches. The germline CDR1 and CDR2 sequences are MNHEY and SVGAGI. CDR3 region: CASSLTGARGYTF. The DNA for the CDR3 is TGTGCCAGCAGTTTGACAGGGGCCCGTGGCTACACCTTC.

CDR3 protein: CAIRPGGTGTEAFF. CDR3 DNA sequence: TGTGCCATCAGGCCCGGGGGTACCGGCACTGAAGCTTTCTTT. The chain has TRBV10-3 and TRBJ1-1, with TRBD1 as a possible D gene (5 bases). CDR3 length: 14 amino acids. With 6 bases removed from V and 4 bases from J, the gap between germline ends came to 15 bases. Germline CDR1 reads ENHRY; CDR2 reads SYGVKD.

The chain couples TRBV5-4 to TRBJ2-3; 7 nucleotides line up with TRBD2. CDR1 and CDR2 (germline): SGHNT, YYREEE (reference sequence). Trimming removed 1 base from V and 6 bases from J; junction bases left unmatched: 14. The CDR3 sequence is 17 residues long. CDR3 nucleotide sequence: TGTGCCAGCAGCTTGACTAGCGCAGCCACTCTGGGGGATACGCAGTATTTT. Protein sequence: CASSLTSAATLGDTQYF.

V is TRBV7-3 and J is TRBJ2-7, with TRBD2 identical over 8 bases. The CDR3 runs 15 residues. The V gene's germline CDR1 is SGHTA and CDR2 FQGTGA. J was trimmed by 1 base and V by 2 bases; bases with no gene match: 4. CDR3 amino acids: CASSLGGGLSYEQYF. As DNA, the CDR3 is TGTGCCAGCAGCTTAGGCGGGGGGCTATCCTACGAGCAGTACTTC.

As to this clone: The junction departs from the called germline gene at one end, perhaps through a read error. The chain carries TRBV5-1 and TRBJ1-5, with D maybe TRBD1 (6 bases). The germline CDR1 and CDR2 sequences are SGHRS and YFSETQ. The length of the CDR3 is 15 residues. This CDR3 reads CASSLTGSSNQPQNF. The CDR3 nucleotides read TGCGCCAGCAGCTTGACAGGGTCGAGCAATCAGCCCCAGAATTTT.

This clone was counted a single time. The chain is built from TRBV10-3 and TRBJ1-4; D gene unclear. V dropped 11 bases and J dropped 4 bases, with 14 bases sitting between them. From germline, CDR1 is ENHRY and CDR2 SYGVKD. There are 13 residues in the CDR3. The CDR3 coding sequence is TGTGCCTCGTCGACCGAGGTTAATGAAAAACTGTTTTTT. Translated, it gives CASSTEVNEKLFF.